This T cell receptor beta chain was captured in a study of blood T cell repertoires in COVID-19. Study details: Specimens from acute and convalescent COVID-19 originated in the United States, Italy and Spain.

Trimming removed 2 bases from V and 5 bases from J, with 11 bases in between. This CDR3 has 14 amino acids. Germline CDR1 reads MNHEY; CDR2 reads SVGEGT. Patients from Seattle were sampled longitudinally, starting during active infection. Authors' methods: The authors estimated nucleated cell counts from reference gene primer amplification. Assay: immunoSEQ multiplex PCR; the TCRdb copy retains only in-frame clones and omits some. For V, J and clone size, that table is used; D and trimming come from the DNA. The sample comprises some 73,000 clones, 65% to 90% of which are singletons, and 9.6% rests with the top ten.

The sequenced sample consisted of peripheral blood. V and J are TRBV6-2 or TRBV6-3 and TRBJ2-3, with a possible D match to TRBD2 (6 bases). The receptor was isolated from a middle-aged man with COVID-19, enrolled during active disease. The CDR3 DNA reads TGTGCCAGCAGTTACCTGAGGGAGGAAGATACGCAGTATTTT. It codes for CASSYLREEDTQYF.